These 26 T cell receptor beta chains were sequenced from one sample in a study of identical twins. Via MiXCR, TCRdb re-called the 5' RACE reads, giving one row per CDR3 protein. Seen here are 450,000 or so distinct CDR3 sequences, 20% to 30% observed once, and the top ten hold about 2.7%. This sample also appeared in a second study, on T cells expressing NK-cell markers.

The sample comprised CD4+ T cells sorted from blood. The receptors here all came from a young woman in good health.

The chain is built from TRBV2 and TRBJ2-1; D tentatively reads TRBD1 or TRBD2 (5 bases each). Germline CDR1 is SNHLY and CDR2 is FYNNEI. The CDR3 is 15 residues long. V lost 4 bases and J 4 bases, leaving 14 bases between the germline ends. The CDR3 loop reads CASSGGVARYNEQFF. The CDR3 DNA sequence: TGTGCCAGCAGTGGAGGGGTAGCGAGGTACAATGAGCAGTTCTTC.

The V call is TRBV5-5, the J call TRBJ2-2, with a tentative D call TRBD2 (5 bases). Trimming removed 4 bases from V and 0 bases from J, with 13 bases in between. The CDR3 contains 16 residues. The germline gives CDR1 SGHKS, CDR2 YYEKEE (reference sequence). The CDR3 nucleotides are TGTGCCAGCAGCCGCTCCAGGACTTCGAACACCGGGGAGCTGTTTTTT. Protein sequence: CASSRSRTSNTGELFF.

The chain couples TRBV11-2 to TRBJ1-1, with TRBD1 identical over 8 bases. Unmatched junction bases numbered 8, after V lost 4 bases and J lost 10 bases. The CDR3 covers 13 residues. Germline values: CDR1 SGHAT, CDR2 FQNNGV. The CDR3 spells CASSSQGDKTAFF. The CDR3 DNA reads as TGTGCCAGCAGCTCACAGGGGGACAAGACAGCTTTCTTT.

This clonotype has just a few counts. The chain uses TRBV6-5 and TRBJ2-3; the match to TRBD1 covers 9 bases. Germline loops: CDR1 MNHEY, CDR2 SVGAGI. Trimming at V came to 0 bases and at J to 3 bases, leaving 10 bases not matched to a gene. The CDR3 loop spans 18 amino acids. This chain's CDR3 is CASSYSNSFGTGTDTQYF. DNA for the CDR3: TGTGCCAGCAGTTACTCGAACTCATTCGGGACAGGGACAGATACGCAGTATTTT.

The chain is built from TRBV5-5 and TRBJ2-5; D ambiguous. The CDR3 runs to 14 residues. The ends were cut back, 2 bases at V and 1 base at J, with 9 bases in the middle. Germline V gives CDR1 SGHKS, CDR2 YYEKEE (reference sequence). The chain's CDR3 is CASSLRAGQETQYF. The CDR3 region has the DNA TGTGCCAGCAGCTTACGTGCCGGCCAAGAGACCCAGTACTTC. The complete variable domain, with remaining parts taken from reference TRBV5-5 and TRBJ2-5, reads DAGVTQSPTHLIKTRGQQVTLRCSPISGHKSVSWYQQVLGQGPQFIFQYYEKEERGRGNFPDRFSARQFPNYSSELNVNALLLGDSALYLCASSLRAGQETQYFGPGTRLLVL.

This sequence joins TRBV29-1 and TRBJ1-1, with D uncertain. Germline V gene data show CDR1 as SQVTM and CDR2 as ANQGSEA. The CDR3 is 13 residues long. Trimming removed 4 bases from V and 1 base from J, with 10 bases in between. CDR3 residues: CSVGPERNTEAFF. DNA for the CDR3: TGCAGCGTTGGCCCCGAGAGGAACACTGAAGCTTTCTTT.

The chain joins TRBV20-1 to TRBJ2-3; perhaps TRBD2 as D (5 bases). The V gene lost 5 bases and the J gene lost 2 bases, with 11 bases spanning the gap. Germline CDR1 is DFQATT and CDR2 is SNEGSKA (reference sequence). CDR3 length equals 13 residues. The CDR3 region has the DNA TGCAGTGCTTTTGGACTCAACACAGATACGCAGTATTTT. Its translation: CSAFGLNTDTQYF.

A note on this clonotype: One junction end does not reproduce the germline sequence, and a read error may be involved. This chain joins TRBV11-2 and TRBJ2-5, with D possibly TRBD2 on 5 matching bases. Germline assignment: CDR1 SGHAT and CDR2 FQNNGV. The CDR3 length is 14 residues. The CDR3 sequence is CVSSLPGVPETQYF. CDR3 bases: TGTGTCAGCAGCTTACCCGGGGTACCAGAGACCCAGTACTTC.

V and J are TRBV7-9 and TRBJ2-1; D is perhaps TRBD2 (5 bases). Trimming removed 7 bases from V and 5 bases from J, with 15 bases in between. From germline, CDR1 is SEHNR and CDR2 FQNEAQ (reference sequence). The CDR3 is 14 amino acids. CDR3 DNA: TGTGCCAGCATGAGGGTAGCAGAGGACAATGAGCAGTTCTTC. It encodes CASMRVAEDNEQFF.

This chain connects TRBV6-2 or TRBV6-3 to TRBJ2-5; D possibly matches TRBD1 or TRBD2 (5 bases each). The CDR3 covers 15 residues. Germline V CDR1 and CDR2: MNHEY, SVGEGT. V dropped 7 bases and J dropped 4 bases, with 19 bases sitting between them. Written as DNA, the CDR3 is TGTGCCAGCATCCCAAAGTCCAGGGACGGAGAGACCCAGTACTTC. Encoded protein: CASIPKSRDGETQYF.

V is TRBV24-1 and J is TRBJ2-3, with D unclear. Germline CDR1 KGHDR, CDR2 SFDVKD. V shed 3 bases and J shed 8 bases, with 14 bases lying between them. This CDR3 is built from 14 residues. This chain's CDR3 is CATSDPSKDPTQYF. The CDR3 region has the DNA TGTGCCACCAGTGATCCCAGTAAGGATCCTACGCAGTATTTT.

V gene TRBV5-1 combines with J gene TRBJ1-5; D gene unclear. This CDR3 is 14 amino acids long. Trimming removed 0 bases from V and 7 bases from J, with 11 bases in between. Germline CDR1 and CDR2: SGHRS and YFSETQ. The CDR3 DNA reads as TGCGCCAGCAGCTTGGATGGGAGCCGACAGCCCCAGCATTTT. As protein: CASSLDGSRQPQHF.

This clonotype was picked up many times. The chain combines TRBV27 with TRBJ2-2, with a tentative D call TRBD2 (6 bases). Germline assignment: CDR1 MNHEY and CDR2 SMNVEV (reference sequence). This CDR3 is built from 18 residues. Trimming removed 2 bases at V and 0 bases at J, with 16 bases between. The CDR3 DNA sequence: TGTGCCAGCAGTTTAGAGGGACTTCTCCCATCGAACACCGGGGAGCTGTTTTTT. It specifies CASSLEGLLPSNTGELFF.

The CDR3 bases are TGCAGCGTTGCCAGGAGTGTTAGTGAAAAACTGTTTTTT. This translates into CSVARSVSEKLFF. J is TRBJ1-4 and V is TRBV29-1, with D hard to call. Germline CDR1 and CDR2: SQVTM and ANQGSEA. Trimming took 4 bases from V and 7 from J, leaving 13 bases between them. The CDR3 length is 13 residues. Based on the CDR3 plus reference TRBV29-1 and TRBJ1-4, the full variable domain is SAVISQKPSRDICQRGTSLTIQCQVDSQVTMMFWYRQQPGQSLTLIATANQGSEATYESGFVIDKFPISRPNLTFSTLTVSNMSPEDSSIYLCSVARSVSEKLFFGSGTQLSVL.

The chain combines TRBV13 with TRBJ2-5; the match to TRBD2 covers 14 bases. The germline V gene encodes CDR1 PRHDT and CDR2 FYEKMQ (reference sequence). The V segment lost 6 bases and the J segment 5 bases; nucleotides outside the gene matches: 14. The CDR3 covers 18 residues. This chain's CDR3 is CASSRSRLAGGSWETQYF. The CDR3 coding sequence is TGTGCCAGCAGTCGGAGTAGACTAGCGGGGGGGAGTTGGGAGACCCAGTACTTC. The variable domain in full, with the rest retrieved from reference TRBV13 and TRBJ2-5, is AAGVIQSPRHLIKEKRETATLKCYPIPRHDTVYWYQQGPGQDPQFLISFYEKMQSDKGSIPDRFSAQQFSDYHSELNMSSLELGDSALYFCASSRSRLAGGSWETQYFGPGTRLLVL.

This clonotype has a handful of counts. The DNA of the CDR3 is TGTGCCAGCAAAGTAACGGCAGAGACCCAGTACTTC. Translating gives CASKVTAETQYF. This chain links TRBV12-3 or TRBV12-4 with TRBJ2-5, with D hard to call. V was clipped by 7 bases and J by 4 bases, with 10 bases between them. The CDR3 totals 12 residues.

This clonotype was counted between two and nine times. V gene TRBV29-1 combines with J gene TRBJ2-4; D is unclear. This CDR3 has 12 residues. V lost 3 bases and J lost 0, with 3 bases in between. Germline CDR1 SQVTM, CDR2 ANQGSEA. CDR3 residues: CSVEVAKNIQYF. In nucleotides, the CDR3 is TGCAGCGTTGAGGTAGCCAAAAACATTCAGTACTTC.

The rearrangement joins TRBV20-1 to TRBJ1-2; no definite D call. V shed 4 bases and J shed 6 bases, with 15 bases lying between them. Germline assignment: CDR1 DFQATT and CDR2 SNEGSKA (reference sequence). The CDR3 runs 13 residues. Here the CDR3 DNA reads TGCAGTGCTAAAAGGGTAGGGTCACATGGCTACACCTTC. This codes for CSAKRVGSHGYTF.

The chain carries TRBV7-3 and TRBJ1-1; 7 nucleotides agree with TRBD1. This CDR3 has 16 amino acids. V trimming: 0 bases; J trimming: 4 bases; junction bases outside the gene matches: 8. CDR1 is SGHTA and CDR2 is FQGTGA in the germline V gene. DNA of the CDR3: TGTGCCAGCAGCTTAACAGGGGGCGCTGGAGGCACTGAAGCTTTCTTT. Its protein is CASSLTGGAGGTEAFF. The entire variable domain, with the rest obtained from reference TRBV7-3 and TRBJ1-1, is as follows: GAGVSQTPSNKVTEKGKYVELRCDPISGHTALYWYRQSLGQGPEFLIYFQGTGAADDSGLPNDRFFAVRPEGSVSTLKIQRTERGDSAVYLCASSLTGGAGGTEAFFGQGTRLTVV.

The gene calls are TRBV6-1 and TRBJ2-1, with D unclear. This CDR3 region has 13 residues. Trimming took 6 bases from V and 0 from J, leaving 6 bases between them. Germline V gene sequence: CDR1 MNHNS, CDR2 SASEGT. CDR3 DNA: TGTGCCAGCAGGACCGACTCCTACAATGAGCAGTTCTTC. Protein sequence: CASRTDSYNEQFF.

This chain joins TRBV11-2 and TRBJ1-1, with 9 bases aligning to TRBD1. This CDR3 contains 14 residues. Trimming at V came to 4 bases and at J to 5 bases, leaving 5 bases not matched to a gene. CDR1 is SGHAT, CDR2 FQNNGV, per germline. CDR3 protein: CASSSTGGATEAFF. DNA for the CDR3: TGTGCCAGCAGCTCCACAGGGGGCGCGACTGAAGCTTTCTTT. Full variable domain (rest looked up from reference TRBV11-2 and TRBJ1-1): EAGVAQSPRYKIIEKRQSVAFWCNPISGHATLYWYQQILGQGPKLLIQFQNNGVVDDSQLPKDRFSAERLKGVDSTLKIQPAKLEDSAVYLCASSSTGGATEAFFGQGTRLTVV.

The rearrangement uses TRBV5-1 and TRBJ1-1; D call uncertain. Trimming pared 0 bases from V and 4 bases from J, leaving 10 bases between. This CDR3 comprises 14 residues. Germline V lookup: CDR1 SGHRS, CDR2 YFSETQ. CDR3 bases: TGCGCCAGCAGCTTGGCCGACACCCGCACTGAAGCTTTCTTT. Amino acid sequence: CASSLADTRTEAFF.

Here the CDR3 DNA reads TGTGCCAGCAGTGATCGAGGAGGGGGGGAGCAGTTCTTC. Its protein product is CASSDRGGGEQFF. The V gene is TRBV2, the J gene TRBJ2-1, with D perhaps given as TRBD1 or TRBD2 (6 bases each). CDR1 SNHLY and CDR2 FYNNEI come from the germline V gene. The CDR3 length is 13 residues. V lost 3 bases and J lost 10, with 13 bases in between.

This chain uses TRBV27 with TRBJ2-3; TRBD1 might be the D (5 bases). The CDR3 is 13 residues long. Trimming removed 6 bases at V and 4 bases at J, with 11 bases between. Germline-derived CDR1 and CDR2 are MNHEY and SMNVEV (reference sequence). Written as DNA, the CDR3 is TGTGCCAGCAGCAAAGGGGTTGCAGATACGCAGTATTTT. Protein product: CASSKGVADTQYF.

This clonotype has a handful of counts. The chain joins TRBV6-2 or TRBV6-3 to TRBJ1-2; D remains ambiguous. CDR3 length: 12 residues. Germline values: CDR1 MNHEY, CDR2 SVGEGT. V lost 8 bases to trimming and J lost 2 bases, with 9 bases between them. CDR3 amino acids: CASHTGNYGYTF. For the CDR3, the DNA is TGTGCCAGCCACACGGGGAACTATGGCTACACCTTC.

This clonotype was detected ten times or more. A junction end diverges from the germline sequence, so it may reflect a read error. This rearrangement joins TRBV5-1 to TRBJ2-2, with D possibly matching TRBD2 (6 bases). The CDR3 consists of 13 residues. Germline values: CDR1 SGHRS, CDR2 YFSETQ. The chain's CDR3 is CASSLGGTGELFF. CDR3 in DNA: TGTGCCAGCAGCTTAGGAGGGACCGGGGAGCTGTTTTTT.